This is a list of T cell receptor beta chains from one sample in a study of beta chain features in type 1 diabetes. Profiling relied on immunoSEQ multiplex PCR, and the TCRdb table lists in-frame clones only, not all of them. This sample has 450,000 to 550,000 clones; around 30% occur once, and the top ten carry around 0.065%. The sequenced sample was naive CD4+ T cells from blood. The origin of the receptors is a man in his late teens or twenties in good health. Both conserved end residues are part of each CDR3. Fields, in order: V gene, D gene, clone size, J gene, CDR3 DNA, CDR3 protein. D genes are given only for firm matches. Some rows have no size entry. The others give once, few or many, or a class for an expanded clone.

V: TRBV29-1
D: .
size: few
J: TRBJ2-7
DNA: TGCAGCGTTGAGATTGGCGGCGGGTTCCACTACGAGCAGTACTTC
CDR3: CSVEIGGGFHYEQYF

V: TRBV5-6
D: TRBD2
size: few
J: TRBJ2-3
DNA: TGTGCCAGCAGCTTGGAAGCGGGAGTGGATACGCAGTATTTT
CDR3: CASSLEAGVDTQYF

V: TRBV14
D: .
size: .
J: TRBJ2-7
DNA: TGTGCCAGCAGCCCCAGGGGAACTGTCGTCTACGAGCAGTACTTC
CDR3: CASSPRGTVVYEQYF

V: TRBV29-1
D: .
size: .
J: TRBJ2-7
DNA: TGCAGCGTTGAAGATCAGAACTACGAGCAGTACTTC
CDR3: CSVEDQNYEQYF

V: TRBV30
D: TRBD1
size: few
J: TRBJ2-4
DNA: TGTGCCTGGAGTGTAAGACAGGGAAAAGACATTCAGTACTTC
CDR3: CAWSVRQGKDIQYF

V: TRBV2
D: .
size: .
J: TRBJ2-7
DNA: TGTGCCAGCAGTGAAAGGACCATTCCCTTTTACGAGCAGTACTTC
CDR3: CASSERTIPFYEQYF

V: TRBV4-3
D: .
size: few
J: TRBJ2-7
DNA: TGCGCCAGCAGCCAAGTCGTATCCTACGAGCAGTACTTC
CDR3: CASSQVVSYEQYF

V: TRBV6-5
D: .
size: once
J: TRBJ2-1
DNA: TGTGCCAGCAGTTCCCAAACTCACAATGAGCAGTTCTTC
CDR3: CASSSQTHNEQFF

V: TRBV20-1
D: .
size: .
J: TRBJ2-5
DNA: TGCAGTGCTGGAAGAGGGGAGACCCAGTACTTC
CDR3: CSAGRGETQYF

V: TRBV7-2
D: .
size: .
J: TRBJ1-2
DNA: TGTGCCAGCAGCTTACCCGGCTCTTTCTGGCAATATGGCTACACCTTC
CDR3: CASSLPGSFWQYGYTF

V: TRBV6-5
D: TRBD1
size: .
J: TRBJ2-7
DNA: TGTGCCAGCAGTCGGCCAGGGGGCCACGAGCAGTACTTC
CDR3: CASSRPGGHEQYF

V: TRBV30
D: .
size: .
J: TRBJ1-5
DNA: TGTGCCTGGAGTGTGAGGGATGATCAGCCCCAGCATTTT
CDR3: CAWSVRDDQPQHF

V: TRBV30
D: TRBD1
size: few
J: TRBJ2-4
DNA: TGTGCCTGGAGTGTAGGGGACAGGGCCAAAAACATTCAGTACTTC
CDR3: CAWSVGDRAKNIQYF

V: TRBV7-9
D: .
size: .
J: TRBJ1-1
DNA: TGTGCCAGCAGCCCGACCCGGGACATGCCTTACACTGAAGCTTTCTTT
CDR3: CASSPTRDMPYTEAFF

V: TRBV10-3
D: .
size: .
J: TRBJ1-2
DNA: TGTGCCACCGCCCCGGGACATTCCAATGGCTACACCTTC
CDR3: CATAPGHSNGYTF

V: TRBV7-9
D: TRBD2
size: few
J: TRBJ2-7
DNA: TGTGCCAGCAGCTTGGGGCCTAGCGGGAGGGCAGGCTCCTACGAGCAGTACTTC
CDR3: CASSLGPSGRAGSYEQYF

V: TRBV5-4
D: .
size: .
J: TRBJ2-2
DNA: TGTGCCAGCAGCGCTCTGGCGGGGCGAGCCACCGGGGAGCTGTTTTTT
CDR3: CASSALAGRATGELFF

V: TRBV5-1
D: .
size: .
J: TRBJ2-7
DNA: TGCGCCAGCAGCTCAGCGGCTAGCTCCTACGAGCAGTACTTC
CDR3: CASSSAASSYEQYF

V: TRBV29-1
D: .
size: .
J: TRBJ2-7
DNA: TGCAGCGCCGCTGTACAGAGCTCCTACGAGCAGTACTTC
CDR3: CSAAVQSSYEQYF

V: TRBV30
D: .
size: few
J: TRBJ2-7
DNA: TGTGCCTGGACCCTGAGGGGACAGCAGTACTTC
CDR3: CAWTLRGQQYF

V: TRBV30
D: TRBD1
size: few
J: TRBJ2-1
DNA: TGTGCCTGGAACAGGGGACAGGAGACTTCCTACAATGAGCAGTTCTTC
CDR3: CAWNRGQETSYNEQFF

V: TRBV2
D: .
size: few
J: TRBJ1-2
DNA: TGTGCCAGCAGCCCTCAGGGGCGCTATGGCTACACCTTC
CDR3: CASSPQGRYGYTF

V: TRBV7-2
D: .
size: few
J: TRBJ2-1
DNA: TGTGCCAGCAGCTTAGTAACTTCCTACAATGAGCAGTTCTTC
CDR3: CASSLVTSYNEQFF

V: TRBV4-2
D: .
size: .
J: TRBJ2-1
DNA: TGTGCCAGCAGCCAAGTAGTTGCGAGGGAGCAGTTCTTC
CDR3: CASSQVVAREQFF

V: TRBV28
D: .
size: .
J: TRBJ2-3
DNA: TGTGCCAGCAGTTTGTCCACAGATACGCAGTATTTT
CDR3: CASSLSTDTQYF

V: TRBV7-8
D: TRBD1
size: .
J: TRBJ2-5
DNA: TGTGCCAGCAGCTTAGAGGGGGCCAGGGCCCAGTACTTC
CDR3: CASSLEGARAQYF

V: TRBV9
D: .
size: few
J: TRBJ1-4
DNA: TGTGCCAGCAGCGCAGGGCATGAAAAACTGTTTTTT
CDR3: CASSAGHEKLFF

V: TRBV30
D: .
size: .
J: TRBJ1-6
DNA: TGTGCCTGCGCGGAGAGCTCCTATAATTCACCCCTCCACTTT
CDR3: CACAESSYNSPLHF

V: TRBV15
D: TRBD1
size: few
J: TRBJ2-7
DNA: TGTGCCACCAGCAGAGGGGACAGGGGCTACGAGCAGTACTTC
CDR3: CATSRGDRGYEQYF

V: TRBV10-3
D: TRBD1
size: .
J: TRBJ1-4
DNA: TGTGCCATCAGCGGGACAGGGGTTAATGAAAAACTGTTTTTT
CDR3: CAISGTGVNEKLFF

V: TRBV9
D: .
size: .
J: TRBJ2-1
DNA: TGTGCCAGCAGCGTAGAGGGAACATACAATGAGCAGTTCTTC
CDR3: CASSVEGTYNEQFF

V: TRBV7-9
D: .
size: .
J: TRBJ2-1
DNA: TGTGCCTCTCATACGGACCTTGGTGGTGAGCAGTTCTTC
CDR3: CASHTDLGGEQFF

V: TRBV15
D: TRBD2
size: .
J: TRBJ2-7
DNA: TGTGCCACCAGCAGAAAGGGACTATCCACCTACGAGCAGTACTTC
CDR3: CATSRKGLSTYEQYF

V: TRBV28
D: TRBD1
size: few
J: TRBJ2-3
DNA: TGTGCCAGCAGTCAACAGGGGTCCCGTACGCAGTATTTT
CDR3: CASSQQGSRTQYF

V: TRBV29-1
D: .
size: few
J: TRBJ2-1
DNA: TGCAGCGTGACCTCTGGGGTGATTGAGCAGTTCTTC
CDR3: CSVTSGVIEQFF

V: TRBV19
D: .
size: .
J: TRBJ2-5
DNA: TGTGCCAGTAGTAGGAGCGCGGAGACCCAGTACTTC
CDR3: CASSRSAETQYF

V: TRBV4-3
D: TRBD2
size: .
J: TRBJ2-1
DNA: TGCGCCAGCAGCCACATAGCGGGAGGTGATGAGCAGTTCTTC
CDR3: CASSHIAGGDEQFF

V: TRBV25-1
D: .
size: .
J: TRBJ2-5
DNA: TGTGCCAGCAGTGAATTCAACCGGGACAAGTACCAAGAGACCCAGTACTTC
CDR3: CASSEFNRDKYQETQYF

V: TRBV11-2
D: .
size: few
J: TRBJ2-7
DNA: TGTGCCAGCAGATACGACGGGCCCTACGAGCAGTACTTC
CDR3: CASRYDGPYEQYF

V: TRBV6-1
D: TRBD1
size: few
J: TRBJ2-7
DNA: TGTGCCAGCAGTGACAGGGGGCTCGTTAGCTCCTACGAGCAGTACTTC
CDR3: CASSDRGLVSSYEQYF

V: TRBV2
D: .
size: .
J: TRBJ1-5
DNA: TGTGCCAGCAGTGAAACAAGGAGCAATCAGCCCCAGCATTTT
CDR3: CASSETRSNQPQHF

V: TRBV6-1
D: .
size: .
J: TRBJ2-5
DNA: TGTGCCGGAAGGACGGGACTCCAAGAGACCCAGTACTTC
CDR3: CAGRTGLQETQYF

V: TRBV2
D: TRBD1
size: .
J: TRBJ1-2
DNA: TGTGCCAGCAGTCGACAGGGCGACTATGGCTACACCTTC
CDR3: CASSRQGDYGYTF

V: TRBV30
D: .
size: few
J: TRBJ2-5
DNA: TGTGCCTGGAGTAGGACCCACCAAGAGACCCAGTACTTC
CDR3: CAWSRTHQETQYF

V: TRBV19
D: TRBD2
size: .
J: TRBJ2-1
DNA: TGTGCCAGTAGTATCGGCCTAGCGGGCATCAATGAGCAGTTCTTC
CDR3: CASSIGLAGINEQFF

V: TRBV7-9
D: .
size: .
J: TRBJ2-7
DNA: TGTGCCAGCAGCCGAGACCCAGGGGGGTTAGGGACCTACGAGCAGTACTTC
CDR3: CASSRDPGGLGTYEQYF

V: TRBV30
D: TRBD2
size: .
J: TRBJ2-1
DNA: TGTGCCTGCAAGCGGGGTTCCTACAATGAGCAGTTCTTC
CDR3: CACKRGSYNEQFF

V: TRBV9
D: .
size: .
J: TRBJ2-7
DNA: TGTGCCAGCAGCCCCCAGGGCGGAACCTACGAGCAGTACTTC
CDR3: CASSPQGGTYEQYF

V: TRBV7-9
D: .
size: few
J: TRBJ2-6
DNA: TGTGCCAGCCGGAGGTTAGCGGCAGGCTCTGGGGCCAACGTCCTGACTTTC
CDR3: CASRRLAAGSGANVLTF

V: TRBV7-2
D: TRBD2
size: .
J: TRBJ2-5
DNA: TGTGCCAGCAGCTTATCTCTAGCGGGAGGAGAGACCCAGTACTTC
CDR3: CASSLSLAGGETQYF

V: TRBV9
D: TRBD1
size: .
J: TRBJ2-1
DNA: TGTGCCAGCAGCCCTTGGACAGGCCTAGGTGAGCAGTTCTTC
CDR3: CASSPWTGLGEQFF

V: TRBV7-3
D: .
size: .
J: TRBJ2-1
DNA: TGTGCCAGCAGCTTAACCGGGGATGAGCAGTTCTTC
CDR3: CASSLTGDEQFF

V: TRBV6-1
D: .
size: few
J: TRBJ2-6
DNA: TGTGCCAGCAGAGTCTCTGGGGCCAACGTCCTGACTTTC
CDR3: CASRVSGANVLTF